This T cell receptor beta chain was recorded in a study of blood T cell repertoires in COVID-19. Across the study: COVID-19 samples collected from the United States, Italy and Spain covered acute and convalescent phases.

Here immunoSEQ multiplex PCR was the method, and the copy in TCRdb shows in-frame clones only, minus some. The profile shows nearly 350,000 clones, around nine tenths of them singletons. This CDR3 contains 14 residues. The sequenced material came from peripheral blood. The rearrangement joins TRBV7-5 to TRBJ2-7; the table names TRBD1, a call not compared with the DNA. TRBV7-5 is assigned pseudogene status. This clonotype was obtained from a woman aged 18-29 years who had recovered from COVID-19. As DNA, the CDR3 is TGTGCCAGAAGCTTAGAGGCAGACACCTACGAGCAGTACGTC. Its protein is CARSLEADTYEQYV.